These 29 T cell receptor beta chains were all obtained from the same sample, sequenced in a study of OX40 agonist ivuxolimab in advanced cancers. The table came from immunoSEQ multiplex PCR; TCRdb's copy has only in-frame clones and leaves some out. The profile shows under 60,000 clones, nearly 85% of them singletons. The sequencing used CD4+ or CD8+ T cells sorted from blood, collected in a trial of the OX40 agonist ivuxolimab. These receptor sequences come from an adult with an advanced solid tumor such as melanoma, head and neck, liver or kidney cancer.

The V call is TRBV6-5, the J call TRBJ1-1, with 7 bases fitting TRBD1. The CDR3 spans 13 residues. CDR1 and CDR2 (germline): MNHEY, SVGAGI. V was clipped by 6 bases and J by 7 bases; unmatched bases: 8. The CDR3: CASSRRQGGEAFF. The CDR3 DNA follows: TGTGCCAGCAGCCGCCGGCAGGGGGGTGAAGCTTTCTTT.

V and J are TRBV6-5 and TRBJ2-7, with TRBD1 matching over 8 bases. CDR3 length equals 13 residues. V lost 6 bases and J lost 5; bases outside the gene matches: 6. The V gene's germline CDR1 is MNHEY and CDR2 SVGAGI. DNA of the CDR3: TGTGCCAGCAGACCAGGGGGCCGGGACGAGCAGTACTTC. Translated: CASRPGGRDEQYF.

This sequence joins TRBV6-1 and TRBJ2-5; D might be TRBD2 (6 bases). V lost 4 bases and J lost 4, with 19 bases in between. The CDR3 has 16 amino acids. Per the germline V gene, CDR1 is MNHNS and CDR2 is SASEGT. The CDR3 DNA reads as TGTGCCAGCAGTGGTACATCGGGGCCGCGGGGAGAGACCCAGTACTTC. This gives the protein CASSGTSGPRGETQYF.

The chain joins TRBV6-6 to TRBJ2-3, with D tentatively TRBD1 (5 bases). The V and J ends lost 6 bases and 0 bases respectively, with 10 bases between them. The V gene's germline CDR1 is MNHNY and CDR2 SVGAGI (reference sequence). The CDR3 spans 14 residues. CDR3 loop: CASRRTGSTDTQYF. The CDR3 nucleotides read TGTGCCAGCAGAAGAACAGGAAGCACAGATACGCAGTATTTT.

This chain links TRBV7-3 with TRBJ2-5, with D tentatively TRBD1 or TRBD2 (6 bases each). The germline gives CDR1 SGHTA, CDR2 FQGTGA. The CDR3 has 14 amino acids. V lost 5 bases and J lost 2, with 12 bases in between. The DNA for the CDR3 is TGTGCCAGCAGCCGACCGGGGGCTCAAGAGACCCAGTACTTC. Its protein product is CASSRPGAQETQYF. The variable domain in full, completed from reference TRBV7-3 and TRBJ2-5, reads GAGVSQTPSNKVTEKGKYVELRCDPISGHTALYWYRQSLGQGPEFLIYFQGTGAADDSGLPNDRFFAVRPEGSVSTLKIQRTERGDSAVYLCASSRPGAQETQYFGPGTRLLVL.

The chain is built from TRBV10-3 and TRBJ2-5; D perhaps matches TRBD2 (6 bases). Germline CDR1 and CDR2: ENHRY and SYGVKD. The CDR3 runs to 15 residues. Trimming left V 0 bases short and J 5 bases short, with 13 bases between. In DNA form, the CDR3 reads TGTGCCATCAGTGAGTCGACTACTGGGGGGGAGACCCAGTACTTC. Encoded protein: CAISESTTGGETQYF.

The chain has TRBV5-1 and TRBJ2-5; 13 bases are a match to TRBD2. Germline V lookup: CDR1 SGHRS, CDR2 YFSETQ. V lost 0 bases, J lost 5 bases, and 7 bases stayed unmatched. CDR3 size: 17 residues. The CDR3: CASSLERLAGGQETQYF. CDR3 in DNA: TGCGCCAGCAGCTTGGAGCGACTAGCGGGGGGTCAGGAGACCCAGTACTTC.

The chain is built from TRBV28 and TRBJ1-2; 7 bases align to TRBD1. V lost 3 bases and J lost 4; bases outside the gene matches: 8. The CDR3 runs to 15 residues. Germline lookup yields CDR1 MDHEN and CDR2 SYDVKM. The CDR3 nucleotides are TGTGCCAGCAGTTTGCAGGGCAGGGGGAGCTATGGCTACACCTTC. Its translation: CASSLQGRGSYGYTF.

This sequence joins TRBV28 and TRBJ2-3, with 9 bases that match TRBD2. Germline V CDR1 and CDR2: MDHEN, SYDVKM. The CDR3 runs 20 residues. Unmatched junction bases numbered 20, after V lost 6 bases and J lost 1 base. CDR3 DNA: TGTGCCAGCAGGCCCTCGGCGGGGCGGGGGGGCCATTCAGGCACAGATACGCAGTATTTT. Translated: CASRPSAGRGGHSGTDTQYF.

J is TRBJ2-5 and V is TRBV11-3; tentatively, D is TRBD1 or TRBD2 (5 bases each). Germline V gene lookup returns CDR1 SGHNT and CDR2 YENEEA. The length of the CDR3 is 14 residues. V was cut by 2 bases and J by 4 bases, with 11 bases left in between. In DNA form, the CDR3 reads TGTGCCAGCAGCTTAACGGGAACAGGAGAGACCCAGTACTTC. This gives the protein CASSLTGTGETQYF.

The chain uses TRBV28 and TRBJ2-5, with unresolved D. CDR3 size: 12 residues. CDR1 and CDR2 from the germline V gene are MDHEN and SYDVKM. V was cut by 10 bases and J by 1 base, with 10 bases left in between. The DNA of the CDR3 is TGTGCCACTCGACTGTCCCAAGAGACCCAGTACTTC. Amino acids: CATRLSQETQYF.

The V and J genes are TRBV18 and TRBJ1-6, with a weak D call TRBD1 (6 bases). The CDR3 runs 15 residues. With 1 base removed from V and 7 bases from J, the gap between germline ends came to 11 bases. CDR1 is KGHSH, CDR2 LQKENI, per germline. The CDR3 DNA follows: TGTGCCAGCTCACCACGGACAGTAAGGAATTCACCCCTCCACTTT. Translation gives CASSPRTVRNSPLHF.

The V call is TRBV7-3, the J call TRBJ2-5; 9 nucleotides line up with TRBD2. Germline V CDR1 and CDR2: SGHTA, FQGTGA. The CDR3 consists of 15 residues. The V and J ends lost 0 bases and 5 bases, in that order; junction bases with no gene match: 4. The CDR3 loop reads CASSLTGTSGETQYF. As DNA, the CDR3 is TGTGCCAGCAGCTTAACCGGAACTAGCGGGGAGACCCAGTACTTC.

The chain combines TRBV4-2 with TRBJ2-5; 7 bases are shared with TRBD2. Germline CDR1 reads LGHNA; CDR2 reads YNFKEQ. V shed 0 bases and J 5 bases; nucleotides not matched to a gene: 12. This CDR3 spans 17 amino acids. CDR3: CASSQERGGGGSETQYF. The DNA of the CDR3 is TGTGCCAGCAGCCAAGAAAGGGGCGGCGGGGGATCGGAGACCCAGTACTTC.

The genes are TRBV28 and TRBJ2-1, with 8 bases fitting TRBD1. The CDR3 consists of 14 residues. Trimming at V came to 5 bases and at J to 5 bases, leaving 5 bases not matched to a gene. Germline lookup yields CDR1 MDHEN and CDR2 SYDVKM. CDR3 sequence reads: CASSPGQGHNEQFF. In nucleotides, the CDR3 is TGTGCCAGCAGTCCTGGACAGGGTCACAATGAGCAGTTCTTC.

This clone was seen just once. The V gene is TRBV18, the J gene TRBJ2-2, with D possibly matching TRBD1 (6 bases). In germline, CDR1 is KGHSH, CDR2 LQKENI. With 2 bases removed from V and 2 bases from J, the gap between germline ends came to 15 bases. This CDR3 is 17 amino acids long. The CDR3 coding sequence is TGTGCCAGCTCACCAGACGACAGGACCCTAAACACCGGGGAGCTGTTTTTT. Translation: CASSPDDRTLNTGELFF.

J is TRBJ1-4 and V is TRBV13; no reliable D call. V was shortened by 3 bases and J by 8 bases, with 7 bases between the two germline ends. CDR3 length equals 12 residues. The V gene's germline CDR1 is PRHDT and CDR2 FYEKMQ (reference sequence). CDR3 DNA: TGTGCCAGCAGCTTGGAAGGGGAAAAACTGTTTTTT. It encodes CASSLEGEKLFF.

This chain uses TRBV4-3 with TRBJ2-7; weak D call: TRBD1 (5 bases). The V gene lost 4 bases and the J gene lost 4 bases, with 17 bases spanning the gap. Per germline, CDR1 LGHNA and CDR2 YSLEER. CDR3 size: 15 residues. For the CDR3, the DNA is TGCGCCAGCAGCCTCGATCAGGGTATTGGTTACGAGCAGTACTTC. Translation gives CASSLDQGIGYEQYF.

This clone was counted a single time. The genes are TRBV7-9 and TRBJ2-3, with TRBD2 identical over 9 bases. V lost 8 bases and J lost 0; bases outside the gene matches: 6. The CDR3 is 15 residues long. Germline-derived CDR1 and CDR2 are SEHNR and FQNEAQ (reference sequence). The CDR3 sequence: CASSPSGVSTDTQYF. The CDR3 DNA follows: TGTGCCAGCTCCCCTAGCGGGGTCAGCACAGATACGCAGTATTTT.

V usage is TRBV9 and J usage is TRBJ1-4; 10 nucleotides line up with TRBD1. Trimming cost V 3 bases and J 7 bases; bases outside gene matches: 6. Germline assignment: CDR1 SGDLS and CDR2 YYNGEE. The CDR3 extends over 15 amino acids. This CDR3 reads CASSGTTGGSEKLFF. In DNA form, the CDR3 reads TGTGCCAGCAGCGGAACGACAGGGGGCAGTGAAAAACTGTTTTTT.

The chain combines TRBV5-1 with TRBJ1-1, with a possible D match to TRBD1 (6 bases). The germline V and J ends were trimmed by 4 bases and 1 base, with 14 bases remaining between them. Germline V gene sequence: CDR1 SGHRS, CDR2 YFSETQ. There are 15 residues in the CDR3. This CDR3 is CASSAYRESNTEAFF. CDR3 bases: TGCGCCAGCAGCGCCTACAGGGAGTCGAACACTGAAGCTTTCTTT.

The gene calls are TRBV9 and TRBJ2-2, with D unresolved. V lost 0 bases and J lost 5, with 5 bases in between. The CDR3 loop spans 13 amino acids. The germline gives CDR1 SGDLS, CDR2 YYNGEE. The CDR3 DNA is TGTGCCAGCAGCGTAGTCCTTACCGGGGAGCTGTTTTTT. It translates to CASSVVLTGELFF.

The rearrangement uses TRBV9 and TRBJ2-3; D possibly corresponds to TRBD1 (5 bases). There are 15 residues in the CDR3. Germline loops: CDR1 SGDLS, CDR2 YYNGEE. The ends were cut back, 7 bases at V and 2 bases at J, with 17 bases in the middle. DNA of the CDR3: TGTGCCAGCTCCCATTCAGGGTTCAACACAGATACGCAGTATTTT. It codes for CASSHSGFNTDTQYF.

The CDR3 loop is CASSLDLVTGELFF. The CDR3, as DNA: TGCGCCAGCAGCTTGGATCTAGTCACCGGGGAGCTGTTTTTT. The chain links TRBV5-1 to TRBJ2-2, with unresolved D. The V end lost 0 bases, the J end lost 4 bases, and 7 bases lay between the germline ends. CDR3 size: 14 residues. Germline V gene lookup returns CDR1 SGHRS and CDR2 YFSETQ. Complete variable domain (other parts from reference TRBV5-1 and TRBJ2-2): KAGVTQTPRYLIKTRGQQVTLSCSPISGHRSVSWYQQTPGQGLQFLFEYFSETQRNKGNFPGRFSGRQFSNSRSEMNVSTLELGDSALYLCASSLDLVTGELFFGEGSRLTVL.

The gene calls are TRBV28 and TRBJ1-2; D is possibly TRBD1 (6 bases). The CDR3 loop spans 13 amino acids. Trimming stripped 6 bases from V and 8 bases from J, with 16 bases between. CDR1 and CDR2 (germline): MDHEN, SYDVKM. The CDR3 sequence is CASRFTGFEGYTF. CDR3 DNA sequence: TGTGCCAGCAGATTTACAGGGTTTGAAGGCTACACCTTC.

The V call is TRBV11-2, the J call TRBJ2-7; a weak D match, TRBD2 (6 bases). The germline CDR1 and CDR2 sequences are SGHAT and FQNNGV. The CDR3 covers 15 residues. V lost 3 bases and J lost 0, with 12 bases in between. The CDR3 protein is CASSFTGGASYEQYF. The DNA of the CDR3 is TGTGCCAGCAGCTTTACCGGGGGTGCCTCCTACGAGCAGTACTTC.

The chain combines TRBV5-8 with TRBJ1-2; no reliable D call. The length of the CDR3 is 15 residues. Germline CDR1 reads SGHTS; CDR2 reads YDEGEE. Trimming pared 0 bases from V and 7 bases from J, leaving 16 bases between. In DNA, the CDR3 is TGTGCCAGCAGCTTGGGACGACTCCTCACCGGTGGCTACACCTTC. Its translation is CASSLGRLLTGGYTF.

The J gene is TRBJ2-5, the V gene TRBV7-2, with a possible D match to TRBD2 (6 bases). Trimming stripped 5 bases from V and 4 bases from J, with 14 bases between. The CDR3 sequence is 14 residues long. From germline, CDR1 is SGHTA and CDR2 FQGNSA. CDR3 protein: CASSPGGGRETQYF. The CDR3 coding sequence is TGTGCCAGCAGCCCTGGTGGGGGGAGAGAGACCCAGTACTTC.

In this sample, this clone turned up once. The genes are TRBV29-1 and TRBJ2-4, with D hard to call. Germline lookup yields CDR1 SQVTM and CDR2 ANQGSEA. V dropped 6 bases and J dropped 8 bases, with 17 bases sitting between them. The CDR3 is 13 residues long. Here the CDR3 reads CSVLLRLSDIQYF. In nucleotides, the CDR3 is TGCAGCGTCCTACTCCGATTATCTGACATTCAGTACTTC.